The subject of this entry is one T cell receptor (beta chain). Authors' data handling: It was from reference gene primer amplification that nucleated cell counts were estimated. TCRdb's copy holds only in-frame clones and misses some; the assay was immunoSEQ multiplex PCR. V, J and clone size were drawn from that table, and D and trimming were deduced from the DNA. This table has 100,000 to 150,000 clones, around 63% appearing once. Germline CDR1 and CDR2: SGHDT and YYEEEE. With 1 base clipped from V and 2 bases from J, the junction kept 3 bases outside the gene matches. The length of the CDR3 is 17 residues. This sample is drawn from a study of blood T cell repertoires in COVID-19. On the study more broadly: Acute-phase and convalescent COVID-19 samples originated in the United States, Italy and Spain. Nucleic acid was either cDNA or gDNA, and it came from T cells, B-cell-depleted T cells, or PBMCs.

The receptor's source is a woman between 65 and 79 years old with acute or convalescent COVID-19. The V and J genes are TRBV5-6 and TRBJ2-1; 13 positions match TRBD2. Sequenced: peripheral blood. CDR3 sequence reads: CASSLPGLAGAYNEQFF. The CDR3, as DNA: TGTGCCAGCAGCTTGCCTGGACTAGCGGGGGCCTACAATGAGCAGTTCTTC.